The 9 T cell receptor beta chains presented below share a single source sample, sequenced in a study of response to subunit inactivated influenza vaccine. TCRdb re-analysed the RT-PCR reads in MiXCR, keeping a single row per CDR3 protein. The sample carries a few hundred thousand distinct CDR3 sequences, roughly 9.8% recorded once. Sequencing was performed on PBMCs from blood, taken around seven weeks after vaccination. The receptor source for this set is a man aged 50 to 60 who received an inactivated influenza vaccine.

Ten or more counts support this clonotype. The rearrangement joins TRBV20-1 to TRBJ2-3; 7 positions match TRBD2. J gave up 5 bases and V 6 bases, and 8 bases lay outside the gene matches. Germline lookup yields CDR1 DFQATT and CDR2 SNEGSKA (reference sequence). CDR3 length: 13 residues. The CDR3 sequence: CSAPGLRQDTQYF. CDR3 in DNA: TGCAGTGCACCGGGACTAAGGCAAGATACGCAGTATTTT.

V and J are TRBV4-3 and TRBJ2-6, with no clear D. This CDR3 comprises 17 residues. Trimming removed 1 base at V and 0 bases at J, with 10 bases between. Germline assignment: CDR1 LGHNA and CDR2 YSLEER. The CDR3 sequence: CASSQASTSSGANVLTF. DNA for the CDR3: TGCGCCAGCAGCCAAGCAAGCACGTCCTCTGGGGCCAACGTCCTGACTTTC.

There are many counts of this clonotype. This chain connects TRBV15 to TRBJ2-1, with D perhaps assigned TRBD1 or TRBD2 (5 bases each). Trimming shortened V by 4 bases and J by 9 bases, and 16 bases separated the two germline ends. The CDR3 is 14 residues long. Germline CDR1 reads LNHNV; CDR2 reads YYDKDF (reference sequence). The chain's CDR3 is CATSTTRGGLEQFF. The CDR3 nucleotides are TGTGCCACCAGCACAACAAGGGGTGGACTTGAGCAGTTCTTC.

The chain links TRBV12-3 or TRBV12-4 to TRBJ2-7; 10 bases align to TRBD1. This CDR3 is built from 15 residues. After removal of 5 bases from V and 4 bases from J, the junction contained 8 bases not matched to a gene. The CDR3 reads CASSPFRDRGYEQYF. The CDR3 DNA sequence: TGTGCCAGCAGTCCATTCCGGGACAGGGGTTACGAGCAGTACTTC.

This chain joins TRBV28 and TRBJ2-7; the match to TRBD2 covers 8 bases. Trimming at V came to 2 bases and at J to 2 bases, leaving 8 bases not matched to a gene. The length of the CDR3 is 16 residues. The germline gives CDR1 MDHEN, CDR2 SYDVKM. The CDR3 loop reads CASSLVSGTHPYEQYF. Here the CDR3 DNA reads TGTGCCAGCAGTTTAGTTAGCGGGACCCATCCCTACGAGCAGTACTTC.

This clonotype occurred a few times. The chain uses TRBV5-1 and TRBJ2-1; tentatively, D is TRBD1 or TRBD2 (6 bases each). V shed 0 bases and J shed 8 bases, with 15 bases lying between them. CDR3 size: 15 residues. Per the germline V gene, CDR1 is SGHRS and CDR2 is YFSETQ. CDR3 in amino acids: CASSLVGGAGDEQFF. The CDR3 bases are TGCGCCAGCAGCTTGGTCGGGGGCGCGGGCGATGAGCAGTTCTTC.

This clonotype was counted only a few times. The rearrangement links TRBV28 to TRBJ2-7, with a tentative D call TRBD2 (7 bases). CDR3 length equals 14 residues. The ends were cut back, 7 bases at V and 2 bases at J, with 15 bases in the middle. Germline loops: CDR1 MDHEN, CDR2 SYDVKM. This chain's CDR3 is CASIGGGRPYEQYF. The CDR3 DNA is TGTGCCAGCATAGGGGGGGGTCGACCCTACGAGCAGTACTTC.

This sequence joins TRBV21-1 and TRBJ2-1; the tabulated D call, TRBD1, remains unverified against the DNA. TRBV21-1 is a documented pseudogene. The CDR3 contains 16 residues. The CDR3 DNA reads as TGTGCCATCCTTTCAGGCTGGCAGGGGGCGAGAAATGAGCAGTTCTTC. This codes for CAILSGWQGARNEQFF.

This clonotype was counted at least ten times. The chain uses TRBV7-2 and TRBJ2-5; TRBD2 matches 7 bases. J lost 0 bases, V lost 4 bases, and 2 bases had no gene match. CDR1 SGHTA and CDR2 FQGNSA come from the germline V gene. The CDR3 is 14 residues long. The CDR3 protein is CASSSSGNQETQYF. Written as DNA, the CDR3 is TGTGCCAGCAGCTCAAGCGGGAACCAAGAGACCCAGTACTTC.